A selection of T cell receptor beta chains follows, all from one sample in a study of identical twins. TCRdb called the 5' RACE reads again in MiXCR, with one record for every CDR3 protein. The table lists approximately 210,000 distinct CDR3 sequences, more than 15% of them singletons. These data are also associated with another study on T cells expressing NK-cell markers.

Sequencing input: CD8+ T cells sorted from blood. These receptors originate from a woman younger than 35 in good health. Each CDR3 is given with its conserved first and last residue. Fields, in order: J gene, D gene, V gene, clone size, CDR3 DNA, CDR3 protein. The D gene is left open where the match is weak. Size values are once, few and many counts, or a class for expanded clones, and some rows have none.

TRBJ1-1 | - | TRBV7-4 | - | TGTGCCAGCAGCTCCGAGAACACTGAAGCTTTCTTT | CASSSENTEAFF
TRBJ2-7 | - | TRBV11-2 | - | TGTGCCAGCACCGACGTTTTGAGAAACTACGAGCAGTACTTC | CASTDVLRNYEQYF
TRBJ2-6 | - | TRBV5-1 | - | TGCGCCAGCAGCCCGGTCGCTGGGGCCAACGTCCTGACTTTC | CASSPVAGANVLTF
TRBJ1-1 | - | TRBV5-6 | - | TGTGCCAGCAGCTGGACAGACACTGAAGCTTTCTTT | CASSWTDTEAFF
TRBJ2-2 | TRBD2 | TRBV5-6 | few | TGTGCCAGCAGCGCGGGGGGCGGGGAGCTGTTTTTT | CASSAGGGELFF
TRBJ2-2 | TRBD1 | TRBV19 | - | TGTGCCAGTAGTATATCGGGACAGATCACCGGGGAGCTGTTTTTT | CASSISGQITGELFF
TRBJ2-5 | - | TRBV6-5 | many | TGTGCCAGCAGTTACCCGGCCTCGGTTGGCCAGTACTTC | CASSYPASVGQYF
TRBJ1-2 | TRBD1 | TRBV20-1 | - | TGCAGTGCAGGGACAGGGGATGGCTACACCTTC | CSAGTGDGYTF
TRBJ1-1 | - | TRBV10-2 | few | TGCGCCAGCAGTGAATCGGGGAACACTGAAGCTTTCTTT | CASSESGNTEAFF
TRBJ2-2 | - | TRBV9 | few | TGTGCCAGCAGCGTAGTACCAGTCCTATCCCAAAACACCGGGGAGCTGTTTTTT | CASSVVPVLSQNTGELFF
TRBJ2-5 | - | TRBV6-5 | - | TGTGCCAGCAGTTACTCAGCTGTCGAAGAGACCCAGTACTTC | CASSYSAVEETQYF
TRBJ1-4 | TRBD1 | TRBV12-3/TRBV12-4 | - | TGTGCCAGCAGTTTGGACAGGGGTCCAGAAAAACTGTTTTTT | CASSLDRGPEKLFF
TRBJ2-7 | - | TRBV9 | few | TGTGCCAGCAGCGTGGCGGAGTCCTACGAGCAGTACTTC | CASSVAESYEQYF
TRBJ2-5 | TRBD1 | TRBV12-3/TRBV12-4 | - | TGTGCCAGCAGTTCCGGGACAGTCCTCCAAGAGACCCAGTACTTC | CASSSGTVLQETQYF
TRBJ2-7 | TRBD1 | TRBV7-2 | - | TGTGCCAGCAGCTGGGACAGGGGCTACGAGCAGTACTTC | CASSWDRGYEQYF
TRBJ2-7 | - | TRBV5-1 | - | TGCGCCAGCAGCTCGGGACAAACGGGAGACGAGCAGTACTTC | CASSSGQTGDEQYF
TRBJ1-6 | TRBD1 | TRBV7-9 | - | TGTGCCAGCAGCATACCGGGACAGGGTAATTCACCCCTCCACTTT | CASSIPGQGNSPLHF
TRBJ2-7 | - | TRBV12-3/TRBV12-4 | few | TGTGCCAGCAGCACCGGTGGCTCCTACGAGCAGTACTTC | CASSTGGSYEQYF